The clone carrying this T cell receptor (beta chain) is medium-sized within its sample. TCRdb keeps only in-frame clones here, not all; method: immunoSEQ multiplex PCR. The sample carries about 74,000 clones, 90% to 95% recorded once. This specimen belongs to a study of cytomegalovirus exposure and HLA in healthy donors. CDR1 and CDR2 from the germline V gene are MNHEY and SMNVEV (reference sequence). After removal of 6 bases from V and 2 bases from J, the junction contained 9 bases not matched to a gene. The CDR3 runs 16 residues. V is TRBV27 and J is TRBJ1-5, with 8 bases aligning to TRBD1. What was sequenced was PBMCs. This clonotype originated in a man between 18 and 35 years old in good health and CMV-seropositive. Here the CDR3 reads CASSSGTGGGNQPQHF. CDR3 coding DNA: TGTGCCAGCAGCTCCGGGACAGGCGGAGGCAATCAGCCCCAGCATTTT.